This T cell receptor (beta chain) was documented in a study of blood T cell repertoires in COVID-19 (dated by TCRdb to between 2020 and 2021). For the wider study: Samples from collaborators originated in the United States, Italy and Spain and spanned both the acute and convalescent phases of COVID-19. The prospective study material was composed of cDNA or gDNA derived from T cells, B-cell-depleted T cells, or PBMCs. The dataset comprised deeply sampled blood TCRbeta repertoires from subjects exposed to, actively infected with, or recovered from COVID-19. The repertoires were made available in a free public database intended to serve as a resource for research on the immune response to SARS-CoV-2. The samples were drawn from two sources: the first 160 participants of the ongoing ImmuneRACE study, and fewer than 1,500 subjects contributed by 6 global collaborators. The sample metadata nearly always contained a de-identified subject ID, COVID-19 status, age in years and sex. HLA class I and class II types, where available, came from metadata supplied by the sample provider rather than from assay-based typing. Beyond this particular receptor, the publication reports: The amount of clinical and demographic metadata varied by source and participant and was provided uncurated.

Collaborating institutions collected whole blood in K2EDTA tubes following their own protocols. For TCRbeta analysis, collaborator samples were shipped as frozen whole blood, as isolated PBMCs, or as DNA extracted from either sample type. About this clone: Its antigen remains unidentified. No base quality information exists; no much larger clone differs at one position.

At the junction V is shortened by 8 bases and J by 4 bases, with 20 bases in between. The CDR3 goes from the cysteine to the phenylalanine over 15 residues. The DNA shown is the 45-base CDR3, in frame from base 1. For CDR1 and CDR2, the germline V gene lists WSHSY and SAAADI. TCRbeta CDR3 regions were amplified from genomic DNA using the immunoSEQ Assay, a bias-controlled multiplex PCR. The study's processing was this. The number of nucleated cells in each sample was estimated from the amplification of reference gene primers within the assay. Sequence reads were collapsed and filtered to measure the absolute abundance of every unique TCRbeta CDR3 rearrangement. For each sample, productive Simpson clonality was calculated by taking the square root of Simpson's diversity index across productive rearrangements. The table comes from immuneACCESS by way of TCRdb, which keeps in-frame sequences with V and J called. Part of the clones is missing from these tables; in studies checked, under half for an unresolved V gene and the rest for unknown reasons. Clone size and V and J calls were adopted from that table, with D and trimming inferred from the DNA. The sample table records roughly 280,000 clones; roughly 90% of these occur just once. Of the sample, around 1.8% falls within the top ten clones.

The sample consisted of peripheral blood. This TCR came from a man aged 25-45 years with active or convalescent COVID-19. The V gene is TRBV10-2 and the J gene is TRBJ1-2; 6 matching bases give a weak D call of TRBD1. The CDR3 in this case is CASVDQGDRSYGYTF. The sequenced DNA is TGCGCCAGCGTCGACCAGGGCGACAGGAGCTATGGCTACACCTTC.